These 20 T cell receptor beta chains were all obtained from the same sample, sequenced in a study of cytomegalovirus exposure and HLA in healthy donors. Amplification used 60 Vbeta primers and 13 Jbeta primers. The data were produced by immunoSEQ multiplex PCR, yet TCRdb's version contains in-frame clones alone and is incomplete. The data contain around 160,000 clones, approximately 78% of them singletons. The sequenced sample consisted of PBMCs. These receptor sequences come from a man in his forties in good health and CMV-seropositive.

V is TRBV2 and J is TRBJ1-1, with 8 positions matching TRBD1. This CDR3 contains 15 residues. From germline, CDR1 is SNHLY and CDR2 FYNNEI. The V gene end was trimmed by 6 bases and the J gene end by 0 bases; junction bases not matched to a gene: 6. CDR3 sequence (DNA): TGTGCCAGCAGAGACAGGGGTTTTTTGAACACTGAAGCTTTCTTT. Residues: CASRDRGFLNTEAFF.

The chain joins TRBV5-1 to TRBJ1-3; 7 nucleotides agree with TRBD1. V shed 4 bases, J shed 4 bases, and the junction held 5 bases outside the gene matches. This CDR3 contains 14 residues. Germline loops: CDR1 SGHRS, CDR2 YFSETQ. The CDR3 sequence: CASSPGTVGNTIYF. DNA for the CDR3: TGCGCCAGCAGCCCCGGGACAGTCGGAAACACCATATATTTT.

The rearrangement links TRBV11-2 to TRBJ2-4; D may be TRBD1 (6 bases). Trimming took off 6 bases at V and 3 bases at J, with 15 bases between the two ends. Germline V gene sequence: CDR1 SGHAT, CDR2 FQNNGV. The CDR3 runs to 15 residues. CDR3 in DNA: TGTGCCAGCAGACCCACAGGGCAAAGCAAAAACATTCAGTACTTC. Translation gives CASRPTGQSKNIQYF.

The CDR3 nucleotides are TGCAGCGTTGCCGTAGCGGGAGTCACCGGGGAGCTGTTTTTT. This codes for CSVAVAGVTGELFF. J is TRBJ2-2 and V is TRBV29-1, with TRBD2 matching 9 bases. The V and J ends lost 4 bases and 4 bases, in that order; junction bases with no gene match: 4. CDR1 is SQVTM, CDR2 ANQGSEA, per germline. The CDR3 runs to 14 residues.

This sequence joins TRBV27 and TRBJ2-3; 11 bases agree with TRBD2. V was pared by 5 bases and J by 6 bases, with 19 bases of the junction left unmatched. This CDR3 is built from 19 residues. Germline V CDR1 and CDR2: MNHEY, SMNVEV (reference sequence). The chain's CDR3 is CASSPLELAGVDVYDTQYF. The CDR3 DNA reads TGTGCCAGCAGTCCCCTGGAACTAGCGGGAGTTGATGTGTATGATACGCAGTATTTT.

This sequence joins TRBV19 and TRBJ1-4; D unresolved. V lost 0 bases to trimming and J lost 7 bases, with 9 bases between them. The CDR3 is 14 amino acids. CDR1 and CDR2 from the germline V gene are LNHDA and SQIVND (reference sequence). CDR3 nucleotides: TGTGCCAGTAGTATAGAAGGGAGAAGTGAAAAACTGTTTTTT. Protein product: CASSIEGRSEKLFF.

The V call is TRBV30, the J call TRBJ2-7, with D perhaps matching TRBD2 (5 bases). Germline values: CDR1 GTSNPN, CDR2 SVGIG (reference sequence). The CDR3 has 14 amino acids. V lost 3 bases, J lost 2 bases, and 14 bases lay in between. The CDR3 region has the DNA TGTGCCTGGAGCAAGGACTCGGAGACCTACGAGCAGTACTTC. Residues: CAWSKDSETYEQYF. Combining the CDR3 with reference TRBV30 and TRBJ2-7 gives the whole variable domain SQTIHQWPATLVQPVGSPLSLECTVEGTSNPNLYWYRQAAGRGLQLLFYSVGIGQISSEVPQNLSASRPQDRQFILSSKKLLLSDSGFYLCAWSKDSETYEQYFGPGTRLTVT.

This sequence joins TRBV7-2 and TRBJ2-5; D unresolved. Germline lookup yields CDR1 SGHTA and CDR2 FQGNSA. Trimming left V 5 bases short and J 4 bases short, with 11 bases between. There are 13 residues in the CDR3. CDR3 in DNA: TGTGCCAGCAGCCCCCCCCTCCGAGAGACCCAGTACTTC. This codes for CASSPPLRETQYF.

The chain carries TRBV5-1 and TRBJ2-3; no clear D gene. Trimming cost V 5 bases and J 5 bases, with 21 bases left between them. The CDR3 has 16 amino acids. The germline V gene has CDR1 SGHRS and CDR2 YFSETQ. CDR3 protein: CASRSTGLGGLDTQYF. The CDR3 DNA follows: TGCGCCAGCAGATCTACCGGGTTAGGCGGTTTAGATACGCAGTATTTT. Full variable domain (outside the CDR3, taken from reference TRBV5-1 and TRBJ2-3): KAGVTQTPRYLIKTRGQQVTLSCSPISGHRSVSWYQQTPGQGLQFLFEYFSETQRNKGNFPGRFSGRQFSNSRSEMNVSTLELGDSALYLCASRSTGLGGLDTQYFGPGTRLTVL.

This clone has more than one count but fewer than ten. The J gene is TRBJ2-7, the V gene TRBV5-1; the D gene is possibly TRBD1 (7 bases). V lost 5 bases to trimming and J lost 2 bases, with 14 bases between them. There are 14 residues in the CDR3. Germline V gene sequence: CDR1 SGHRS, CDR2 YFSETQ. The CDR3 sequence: CASSITGEAYEQYF. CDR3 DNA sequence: TGCGCCAGCAGTATAACAGGGGAGGCCTACGAGCAGTACTTC. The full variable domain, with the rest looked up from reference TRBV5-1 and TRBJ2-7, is KAGVTQTPRYLIKTRGQQVTLSCSPISGHRSVSWYQQTPGQGLQFLFEYFSETQRNKGNFPGRFSGRQFSNSRSEMNVSTLELGDSALYLCASSITGEAYEQYFGPGTRLTVT.

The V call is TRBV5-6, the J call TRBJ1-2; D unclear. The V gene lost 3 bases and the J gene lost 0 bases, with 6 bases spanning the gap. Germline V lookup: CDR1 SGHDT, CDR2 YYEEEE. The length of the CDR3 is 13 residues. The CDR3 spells CASSSRANYGYTF. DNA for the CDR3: TGTGCCAGCAGCTCCCGGGCTAACTATGGCTACACCTTC.

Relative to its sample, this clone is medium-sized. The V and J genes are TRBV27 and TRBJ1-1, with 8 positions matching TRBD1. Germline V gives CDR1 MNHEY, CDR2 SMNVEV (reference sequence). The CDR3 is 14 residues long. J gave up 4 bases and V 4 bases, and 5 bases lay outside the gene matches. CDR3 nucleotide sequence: TGTGCCAGCAGTTACGGACAGGGTCTCACTGAAGCTTTCTTT. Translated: CASSYGQGLTEAFF.

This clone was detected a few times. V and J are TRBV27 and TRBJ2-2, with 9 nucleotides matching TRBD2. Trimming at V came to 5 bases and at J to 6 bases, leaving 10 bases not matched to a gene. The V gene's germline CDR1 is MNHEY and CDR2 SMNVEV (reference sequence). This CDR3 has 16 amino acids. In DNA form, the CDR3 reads TGTGCCAGCAGTCCCCCGGGACTAGCCTCCTCCGGGGAGCTGTTTTTT. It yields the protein CASSPPGLASSGELFF.

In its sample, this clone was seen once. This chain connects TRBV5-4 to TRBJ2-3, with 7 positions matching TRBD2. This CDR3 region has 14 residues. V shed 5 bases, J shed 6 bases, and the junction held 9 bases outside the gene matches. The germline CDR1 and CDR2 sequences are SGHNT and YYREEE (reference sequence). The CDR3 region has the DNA TGTGCCAGCAGACAAGGACTAGAGGGGGATACGCAGTATTTT. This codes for CASRQGLEGDTQYF.

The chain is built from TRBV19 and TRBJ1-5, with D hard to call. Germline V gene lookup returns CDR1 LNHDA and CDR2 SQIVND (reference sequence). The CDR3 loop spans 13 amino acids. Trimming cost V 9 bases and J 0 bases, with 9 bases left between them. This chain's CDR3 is CASARYSNQPQHF. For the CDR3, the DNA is TGTGCCAGCGCGAGGTATAGCAATCAGCCCCAGCATTTT.

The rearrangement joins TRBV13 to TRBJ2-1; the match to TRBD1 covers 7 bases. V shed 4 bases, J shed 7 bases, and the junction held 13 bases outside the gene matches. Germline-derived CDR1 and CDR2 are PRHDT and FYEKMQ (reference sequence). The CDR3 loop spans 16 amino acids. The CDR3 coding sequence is TGTGCCAGCAGCTCGTCCGCCACCTCAGGGGGTAATGAGCAGTTCTTC. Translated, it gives CASSSSATSGGNEQFF.

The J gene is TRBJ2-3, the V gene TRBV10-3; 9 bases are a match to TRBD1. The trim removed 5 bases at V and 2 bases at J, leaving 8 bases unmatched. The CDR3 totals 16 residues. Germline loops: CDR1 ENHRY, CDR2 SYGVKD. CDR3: CAISPGGQGYTDTQYF. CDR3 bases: TGTGCCATCAGTCCCGGGGGACAGGGATACACAGATACGCAGTATTTT.

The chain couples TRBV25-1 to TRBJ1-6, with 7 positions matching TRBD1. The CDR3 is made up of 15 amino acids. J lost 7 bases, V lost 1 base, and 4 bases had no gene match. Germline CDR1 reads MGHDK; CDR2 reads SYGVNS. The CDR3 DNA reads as TGTGCCAGCAGTGAATCGACAGGGCTAAATTCACCCCTCCACTTT. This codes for CASSESTGLNSPLHF.

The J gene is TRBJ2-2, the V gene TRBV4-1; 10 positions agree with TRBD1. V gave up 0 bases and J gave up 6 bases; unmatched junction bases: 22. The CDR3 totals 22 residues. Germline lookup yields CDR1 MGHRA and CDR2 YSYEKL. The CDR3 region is CASSQDHLRGEVGTGVPGELFF. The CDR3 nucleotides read TGCGCCAGCAGCCAAGATCATCTAAGGGGGGAGGTCGGGACAGGGGTCCCCGGGGAGCTGTTTTTT.

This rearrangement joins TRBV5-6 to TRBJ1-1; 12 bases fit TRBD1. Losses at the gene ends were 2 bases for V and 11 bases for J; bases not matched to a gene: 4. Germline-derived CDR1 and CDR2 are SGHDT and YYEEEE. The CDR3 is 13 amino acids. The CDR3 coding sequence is TGTGCCAGCAGCTTTGGGACAGGGGGCGGGGCTTTCTTT. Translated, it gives CASSFGTGGGAFF. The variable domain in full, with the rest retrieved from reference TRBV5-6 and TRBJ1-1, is DAGVTQSPTHLIKTRGQQVTLRCSPKSGHDTVSWYQQALGQGPQFIFQYYEEEERQRGNFPDRFSGHQFPNYSSELNVNALLLGDSALYLCASSFGTGGGAFFGQGTRLTVV.